The rows below give T cell receptor beta chains drawn from one sample of a study of T-cell reconstitution after alpha-beta-depleted transplantation in children. TCRdb called the PCR reads again in MiXCR, with one record for every CDR3 protein. The table shows about 190,000 distinct CDR3 sequences, with over 8.5% occurring only once. Here the sequenced sample was PBMCs, taken before TCRalphabeta/CD19-depleted stem cell transplant. The receptor set was obtained from a boy aged 2-15 years with acute myeloid leukemia, due to receive a stem cell transplant. CDR3s include the opening cysteine and the closing phenylalanine or tryptophan. A D gene is named only where the DNA matches it firmly. Part of the rows lack a size; the others show once, few, many or a class for expanded clones.

D gene | clone size | J gene | V gene | CDR3 protein | CDR3 DNA
NA | many | TRBJ2-5 | TRBV15 | CATSNGPTGQETQYF | TGTGCCACCAGCAATGGCCCCACAGGCCAGGAGACCCAGTACTTC
TRBD2 | many | TRBJ2-1 | TRBV19 | CASSIELAGGSFANEQFF | TGTGCCAGTAGTATCGAACTAGCGGGAGGTTCCTTCGCCAATGAGCAGTTCTTC
NA | many | TRBJ2-7 | TRBV12-3/TRBV12-4 | CASSSRRTLGSYEQYF | TGTGCCAGCAGTTCCAGACGGACCCTAGGGTCCTACGAGCAGTACTTC
NA | many | TRBJ2-3 | TRBV20-1 | CSARADRDTQYF | TGCAGTGCTAGAGCGGATCGAGATACGCAGTATTTT
NA | many | TRBJ2-3 | TRBV9 | CASSVGGRRYITSTDTQYF | TGTGCCAGCAGCGTAGGAGGGAGAAGGTACATAACTAGCACAGATACGCAGTATTTT
TRBD1 | many | TRBJ2-2 | TRBV27 | CASSPGQGVAGELFF | TGTGCCAGCAGCCCGGGACAGGGGGTAGCCGGGGAGCTGTTTTTT
TRBD2 | many | TRBJ2-3 | TRBV7-2 | CASSLLAGSTDTQYF | TGTGCCAGCAGTTTACTAGCGGGGAGCACAGATACGCAGTATTTT
NA | many | TRBJ2-2 | TRBV28 | CASSLRQGTSTGELFF | TGTGCCAGCAGTTTAAGGCAGGGTACTTCGACCGGGGAGCTGTTTTTT
TRBD1 | many | TRBJ2-1 | TRBV6-1 | CASREDRGVYNEQFF | TGTGCCAGCAGGGAAGACAGGGGGGTTTACAATGAGCAGTTCTTC
TRBD1 | many | TRBJ2-1 | TRBV12-3/TRBV12-4 | CASSLQGMGEQFF | TGTGCCAGCAGCCTACAGGGGATGGGTGAGCAGTTCTTC
TRBD1 | many | TRBJ2-3 | TRBV5-1 | CASSDTGGTDTQYF | TGCGCCAGCAGCGACACAGGGGGCACAGATACGCAGTATTTT
NA | many | TRBJ2-1 | TRBV7-2 | CASSLVGWVEQFF | TGTGCCAGCAGCTTAGTAGGATGGGTTGAGCAGTTCTTC
NA | many | TRBJ1-4 | TRBV28 | CASSFLAAQSTTNEKLFF | TGTGCCAGCAGTTTTTTGGCCGCTCAGTCAACAACTAATGAAAAACTGTTTTTT
NA | many | TRBJ2-7 | TRBV29-1 | CSVEETYEQYF | TGCAGCGTTGAGGAAACCTACGAGCAGTACTTC
NA | many | TRBJ1-1 | TRBV7-3 | CASSPGHLGIAFF | TGTGCCAGCAGCCCGGGACACCTTGGGATCGCTTTCTTT
TRBD2 | many | TRBJ2-1 | TRBV12-3/TRBV12-4 | CASSFLQGLASNEQFF | TGTGCCAGCAGTTTCCTCCAGGGACTAGCGAGCAATGAGCAGTTCTTC
NA | many | TRBJ1-5 | TRBV7-9 | CASRPLGSGYQPQHF | TGTGCCAGCAGACCCCTCGGGTCGGGGTATCAGCCCCAGCATTTT
TRBD1 | NA | TRBJ1-5 | TRBV25-1 | CASSESPGQGASFADNQPQHF | TGTGCCAGCAGTGAATCTCCCGGACAGGGGGCTTCGTTTGCGGACAATCAGCCCCAGCATTTT
NA | many | TRBJ1-6 | TRBV12-3/TRBV12-4 | CASRTGHAQDSPLHF | TGTGCCAGCAGAACCGGACATGCACAGGATTCACCCCTCCACTTT
TRBD2 | many | TRBJ2-2 | TRBV12-3/TRBV12-4 | CASSFGTSGRGTGELFF | TGTGCCAGCAGTTTCGGGACTAGCGGGAGAGGAACCGGGGAGCTGTTTTTT
NA | many | TRBJ2-1 | TRBV7-2 | CASTASAGNEQFF | TGTGCCAGCACCGCGTCGGCCGGCAATGAGCAGTTCTTC
TRBD2 | many | TRBJ2-3 | TRBV5-1 | CASSTAVSGRGTDTQYF | TGCGCCAGCAGCACGGCCGTTAGCGGGAGAGGCACAGATACGCAGTATTTT
NA | many | TRBJ2-2 | TRBV20-1 | CSARDHTGELFF | TGCAGTGCTAGAGATCACACCGGGGAGCTGTTTTTT
TRBD2 | few | TRBJ2-1 | TRBV5-4 | CASSPALAPGNEQFF | TGTGCCAGCAGCCCCGCACTAGCGCCCGGCAATGAGCAGTTCTTC
TRBD1 | many | TRBJ2-7 | TRBV18 | CASSRNLGTGSYEQYF | TGTGCCAGCTCTCGAAACCTCGGGACAGGCTCCTACGAGCAGTACTTC
TRBD1 | many | TRBJ2-5 | TRBV11-2 | CASSSGTASYQETQYF | TGTGCCAGCAGCTCAGGGACAGCCTCGTACCAAGAGACCCAGTACTTC
NA | many | TRBJ2-3 | TRBV6-5 | CASSYSVELTDTQYF | TGTGCCAGCAGTTACTCTGTGGAGCTCACAGATACGCAGTATTTT
TRBD2 | NA | TRBJ2-1 | TRBV3-1 | CASCHGTSGRAAGEQFF | TGTGCCAGCTGCCACGGGACTAGCGGGAGGGCCGCTGGTGAGCAGTTCTTC
TRBD2 | many | TRBJ2-1 | TRBV12-3/TRBV12-4 | CASISGTSTYNEQFF | TGTGCCAGCATCTCCGGGACTAGTACGTACAATGAGCAGTTCTTC
NA | few | TRBJ2-1 | TRBV28 | CASAGSGSYNEQFF | TGTGCCAGCGCAGGATCAGGCTCCTACAATGAGCAGTTCTTC
NA | few | TRBJ2-3 | TRBV20-1 | CSGARATDTQYF | TGCAGTGGGGCCAGAGCCACAGATACGCAGTATTTT
TRBD1 | many | TRBJ1-6 | TRBV12-3/TRBV12-4 | CASRTTGVSSPLHF | TGTGCCAGCAGAACGACAGGGGTTAGTTCACCCCTCCACTTT
NA | many | TRBJ2-7 | TRBV20-1 | CSAMRLGSSYEQYF | TGCAGTGCTATGAGACTGGGGAGCTCCTACGAGCAGTACTTC
TRBD1 | many | TRBJ1-6 | TRBV6-1 | CASSGTGFLNSPLHF | TGTGCCAGCTCCGGGACAGGTTTTTTGAATTCACCCCTCCACTTT